The next 8 T cell receptor beta chains were all read from a single sample in a study of T cells in localized non-small cell lung cancer (TCRdb year 2020). The protocol used for the library was the immunoSEQ multiplex PCR assay. This is the immuneACCESS table as TCRdb keeps it, with only in-frame sequences that have V and J called. A part of the clones is gone; compared with another copy, unresolved V genes explain less than half, and the rest is unexplained. For this sample the table gives tens of thousands of clones, of which about 87% were detected only once. The biggest ten clones account for approximately 2.6% of the sample. Specimen: peripheral blood, collected before any cancer treatment. The source is a woman aged 35 to 75 with stage I lung adenocarcinoma.

As DNA, the CDR3 is TGTGCCAGCAGTTCGGCACTAAGAACCCATGAGCAGTTCTTC. Residues: CASSSALRTHEQFF. The V and J genes are TRBV28 and TRBJ2-1; D is undetermined. The CDR3 is made up of 14 amino acids. Germline V gene sequence: CDR1 MDHEN, CDR2 SYDVKM. V lost 4 bases to trimming and J lost 8 bases, with 15 bases between them.

V gene TRBV6-1 combines with J gene TRBJ2-7; D is possibly TRBD1 (6 bases). Germline V CDR1 and CDR2: MNHNS, SASEGT. Trimming shortened V by 2 bases and J by 2 bases, and 10 bases separated the two germline ends. CDR3 length: 14 residues. The CDR3 coding sequence is TGTGCCAGCAGTGAATATGGGGGCCCCTACGAGCAGTACTTC. The encoded protein is CASSEYGGPYEQYF.

The rearrangement links TRBV30 to TRBJ1-2; D remains ambiguous. CDR1 is GTSNPN and CDR2 is SVGIG in the germline V gene (reference sequence). V dropped 2 bases and J dropped 4 bases, with 8 bases sitting between them. The CDR3 covers 12 residues. CDR3 DNA sequence: TGTGCCTGGAGTTCAGGTACCTATGGCTACACCTTC. This sequence encodes CAWSSGTYGYTF.

The chain joins TRBV19 to TRBJ2-1, with 7 positions matching TRBD1. Trimming removed 7 bases from V and 4 bases from J; junction bases left unmatched: 7. CDR1 LNHDA and CDR2 SQIVND come from the germline V gene (reference sequence). The CDR3 runs to 14 residues. The CDR3 DNA follows: TGTGCCAGTATAAGGGGGCAGGGGTACAATGAGCAGTTCTTC. Its protein is CASIRGQGYNEQFF. The whole variable domain, filled in from reference TRBV19 and TRBJ2-1, reads DGGITQSPKYLFRKEGQNVTLSCEQNLNHDAMYWYRQDPGQGLRLIYYSQIVNDFQKGDIAEGYSVSREKKESFPLTVTSAQKNPTAFYLCASIRGQGYNEQFFGPGTRLTVL.

The chain recombines TRBV28 with TRBJ2-3; D is unresolved. Deletions cut 0 bases from V and 6 bases from J, with 13 bases between. Looked up from germline, CDR1 is MDHEN and CDR2 is SYDVKM. CDR3 length equals 15 residues. CDR3: CASSLWSDARDTQYF. The CDR3 DNA follows: TGTGCCAGCAGTTTATGGTCAGACGCCCGCGATACGCAGTATTTT.

This chain joins TRBV5-4 and TRBJ1-3; 7 nucleotides match TRBD1. The CDR3 has 15 amino acids. Germline V CDR1 and CDR2: SGHNT, YYREEE (reference sequence). J gave up 0 bases and V 3 bases, and 3 bases lay outside the gene matches. The DNA of the CDR3 is TGTGCCAGCAGCTGGGGACAGATCTCTGGAAACACCATATATTTT. This translates into CASSWGQISGNTIYF. The complete variable domain, with remaining parts taken from reference TRBV5-4 and TRBJ1-3, reads ETGVTQSPTHLIKTRGQQVTLRCSSQSGHNTVSWYQQALGQGPQFIFQYYREEENGRGNFPPRFSGLQFPNYSSELNVNALELDDSALYLCASSWGQISGNTIYFGEGSWLTVV.

The chain couples TRBV6-1 to TRBJ2-7, with D possibly being TRBD1 (7 bases). Looked up from germline, CDR1 is MNHNS and CDR2 is SASEGT. The CDR3 runs to 14 residues. Trimming removed 8 bases from V and 6 bases from J, with 20 bases in between. CDR3 sequence: CASAQGRWVSEQYF. The CDR3 coding sequence is TGTGCCAGCGCACAGGGGAGGTGGGTCAGCGAGCAGTACTTC.

The V and J genes are TRBV10-3 and TRBJ2-5; D may be TRBD1 (5 bases). The V end lost 2 bases, the J end lost 1 base, and 11 bases lay between the germline ends. Per germline, CDR1 ENHRY and CDR2 SYGVKD. The CDR3 length is 15 residues. In nucleotides, the CDR3 is TGTGCCATCAGTGAGACCAGGGCCTTCCAAGAGACCCAGTACTTC. This translates into CAISETRAFQETQYF.